This T cell receptor beta chain was obtained from a study of blood T cell repertoires in COVID-19. The data were produced by immunoSEQ multiplex PCR, yet TCRdb's version contains in-frame clones alone and is incomplete. This table holds over 200,000 clones, around nine tenths found once. The CDR3 extends over 16 amino acids. In germline, CDR1 is SGDLS, CDR2 YYNGEE. V gave up 4 bases and J gave up 2 bases, with 16 bases separating them. Material: PBMCs or T cells enriched from blood (not recorded which). The TCR sequence derives from a woman in her 30s who had been exposed to COVID-19. J is TRBJ2-1 and V is TRBV9; weak D call: TRBD1 (6 bases). This CDR3 is CASSSTPTGPYNEQFF. CDR3 nucleotide sequence: TGTGCCAGCAGCTCAACGCCGACAGGACCCTACAATGAGCAGTTCTTC.